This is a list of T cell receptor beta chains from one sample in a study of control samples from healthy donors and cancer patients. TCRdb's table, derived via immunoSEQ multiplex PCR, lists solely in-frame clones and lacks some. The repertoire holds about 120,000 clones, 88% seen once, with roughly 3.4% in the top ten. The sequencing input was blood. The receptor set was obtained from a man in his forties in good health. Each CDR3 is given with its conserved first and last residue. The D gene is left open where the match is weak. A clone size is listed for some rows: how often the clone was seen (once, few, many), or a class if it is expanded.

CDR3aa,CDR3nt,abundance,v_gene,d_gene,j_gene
CAWSQYPFGASTEAFF,TGTGCCTGGAGCCAGTATCCGTTCGGGGCGAGCACTGAAGCTTTCTTT,-,TRBV30,-,TRBJ1-1
CASSLSWGQAVFF,TGTGCCAGCAGCTTATCCTGGGGACAGGCGGTGTTTTTT,-,TRBV11-3,TRBD1,TRBJ1-4
CASSLATGTDTQYF,TGCGCCAGCAGCTTGGCCACCGGGACAGATACGCAGTATTTT,-,TRBV5-1,-,TRBJ2-3
CASSLAGGNEKLFF,TGTGCCAGCAGCTTAGCAGGGGGTAATGAAAAACTGTTTTTT,-,TRBV11-3,TRBD1,TRBJ1-4
CSVATGLKNSPLHF,TGCAGCGTTGCCACAGGGTTGAAGAATTCACCCCTCCACTTT,-,TRBV29-1,-,TRBJ1-6
CASSQPPGTGILNTEAFF,TGCGCCAGCAGCCAACCCCCCGGGACAGGGATACTGAACACTGAAGCTTTCTTT,-,TRBV4-1,TRBD1,TRBJ1-1
CASGVANEQFF,TGTGCCAGCGGGGTGGCAAATGAGCAGTTCTTC,few,TRBV7-2,-,TRBJ2-1
CASSYGYNRNNEQFF,TGTGCCAGCAGTTACGGGTATAACCGTAACAATGAGCAGTTCTTC,-,TRBV6-2/TRBV6-3,-,TRBJ2-1
CASSRGQMNTEAFF,TGCGCCAGCAGCCGGGGACAGATGAACACTGAAGCTTTCTTT,-,TRBV5-1,TRBD1,TRBJ1-1
CASSPPSTDTQYF,TGTGCCAGCTCACCACCGTCAACAGATACGCAGTATTTT,-,TRBV18,-,TRBJ2-3
CASSTGINGELFF,TGTGCCAGCAGTACAGGGATTAACGGGGAGCTGTTTTTT,many,TRBV7-8,-,TRBJ2-2
CRFKRGTEAFF,TGCAGATTCAAGAGGGGCACTGAAGCTTTCTTT,-,TRBV20-1,-,TRBJ1-1
CASSLQGNSPLHF,TGTGCCAGCAGTTTGCAGGGAAATTCACCCCTCCACTTT,once,TRBV12-3/TRBV12-4,-,TRBJ1-6
CASSMGGYGYTF,TGTGCCAGTAGTATGGGGGGCTATGGCTACACCTTC,-,TRBV19,-,TRBJ1-2
CASSPTGGSRGYTF,TGTGCCAGCAGTCCGACAGGGGGCAGTCGTGGCTACACCTTC,-,TRBV25-1,TRBD1,TRBJ1-2
CASTNPSAGGETQYF,TGTGCCAGCACCAACCCTAGCGCAGGGGGAGAGACCCAGTACTTC,-,TRBV6-6,-,TRBJ2-5
CASIYVGGTNEKLFF,TGTGCCAGCATATATGTGGGAGGGACTAATGAAAAACTGTTTTTT,-,TRBV27,-,TRBJ1-4
CASSPTGTGSHEQYF,TGTGCCAGCAGCCCAACCGGGACAGGGTCTCACGAGCAGTACTTC,-,TRBV7-3,TRBD1,TRBJ2-7
CASSPSNTGELFF,TGTGCCAGCTCACCATCGAACACCGGGGAGCTGTTTTTT,-,TRBV18,-,TRBJ2-2
CASSRAAPGNTEAFF,TGTGCCAGCAGCCGAGCGGCGCCAGGAAACACTGAAGCTTTCTTT,-,TRBV7-9,-,TRBJ1-1
CSANPGPEAFF,TGCAGTGCTAATCCGGGGCCTGAAGCTTTCTTT,-,TRBV20-1,-,TRBJ1-1
CASGGGGHSYNEQFF,TGTGCCAGCGGGGGAGGAGGGCACTCCTACAATGAGCAGTTCTTC,-,TRBV6-6,-,TRBJ2-1
CASRLRASGGAYEQYF,TGTGCCAGCAGACTCCGGGCTAGCGGGGGGGCCTACGAGCAGTACTTC,-,TRBV11-3,TRBD2,TRBJ2-7
CATSDLMTGSLEEPQHF,TGTGCCACCAGTGATTTGATGACAGGGTCTCTGGAGGAGCCCCAGCATTTT,-,TRBV24-1,TRBD1,TRBJ1-5
CASSSGQGGYTF,TGTGCCAGCAGCTCGGGACAGGGAGGCTACACCTTC,-,TRBV7-9,TRBD1,TRBJ1-2
CASSLVGLGQGWDGYTF,TGTGCCAGCAGCTTAGTGGGGCTAGGACAGGGCTGGGATGGCTACACCTTC,-,TRBV7-2,TRBD1,TRBJ1-2
CASSVGVFGNEQFF,TGTGCCAGCAGCGTGGGAGTTTTCGGCAATGAGCAGTTCTTC,-,TRBV9,-,TRBJ2-1
CASSLRNGAGLNEQFF,TGTGCCAGCAGCTTAAGGAACGGGGCAGGGCTCAATGAGCAGTTCTTC,-,TRBV7-7,-,TRBJ2-1
CASSTREGNQPQHF,TGTGCCAGCAGTACAAGGGAGGGCAATCAGCCCCAGCATTTT,-,TRBV6-6,-,TRBJ1-5
CASSITATEQYF,TGTGCCAGCAGCATTACAGCCACCGAGCAGTACTTC,-,TRBV13,-,TRBJ2-7
CASSYNPTGADTQYF,TGTGCCAGCAGTTACAATCCTACAGGGGCAGATACGCAGTATTTT,few,TRBV6-6,TRBD1,TRBJ2-3